This record looks at one TCR beta chain sequence and its context. Its antigen remains unidentified. These data originate in a study of shared clonotypes between healthy human individuals. Study information: CD4 naive and CD4 memory each took three plates per donor, while CD8 naive took two and CD8 memory one. Study conclusions and caveats: At large depth, rarefaction still showed sorted-subset sequencing to be incomplete. Across subsets, estimated richness was generally greater for naive than for memory populations.

The repertoire was sequenced with immunoSEQ multiplex PCR; TCRdb's copy has only in-frame clones and lacks some. The sample comprises about 590,000 clones, nearly 97% of which are singletons, and about 0.11% rests with the top ten. In the naive CD8 group, cells lacked CD45RO and were positively selected for CCR7, so terminally differentiated effector memory CD45RA+ cells were left out. Trimming took off 2 bases at V and 0 bases at J, with 9 bases between the two ends. The CDR3 runs 16 residues. The germline V gene has CDR1 SGHRS and CDR2 YFSETQ. The rearrangement joins TRBV5-1 to TRBJ2-6; weak D call: TRBD1 (6 bases). This receptor was obtained from a woman aged 25-40 years in good health. The sample comprised naive CD8+ T cells sorted from blood. This chain's CDR3 is CASSFNRASGANVLTF. The CDR3 DNA sequence: TGCGCCAGCAGCTTTAACAGGGCCTCTGGGGCCAACGTCCTGACTTTC.